These 9 T cell receptor beta chains were all obtained from the same sample, sequenced in a study of cytomegalovirus exposure and HLA in healthy donors. It was with 60 Vbeta and 13 Jbeta primers that the PCR ran. Assay used: immunoSEQ multiplex PCR; TCRdb lists only in-frame clones, some missing. The data contain some 120,000 clones, around 77% of them singletons. Sequencing input: PBMCs. All receptors come from a man younger than 35 in good health and CMV-seropositive.

The genes are TRBV10-3 and TRBJ2-1; TRBD2 might be the D (5 bases). The CDR3 covers 12 residues. The V and J ends lost 6 bases and 5 bases respectively, with 8 bases between them. CDR1 is ENHRY and CDR2 is SYGVKD in the germline V gene. The CDR3 DNA reads TGTGCCATCAGCCAACTAGACAATGAGCAGTTCTTC. The encoded protein is CAISQLDNEQFF.

The V call is TRBV5-6, the J call TRBJ1-5; possibly TRBD1 for D (6 bases). Trimming cost V 0 bases and J 3 bases, with 7 bases left between them. The CDR3 covers 14 residues. The V gene's germline CDR1 is SGHDT and CDR2 YYEEEE. The CDR3 coding sequence is TGTGCCAGCAGCTTGGCAGGGGTCAATCAGCCCCAGCATTTT. Protein: CASSLAGVNQPQHF.

This clone came up once. The CDR3 DNA reads TGTGCCAGCAGCTACTACACAGGGAACACTGAAGCTTTCTTT. This translates into CASSYYTGNTEAFF. V is TRBV5-6 and J is TRBJ1-1; possibly TRBD1 for D (5 bases). The germline V gene has CDR1 SGHDT and CDR2 YYEEEE. This CDR3 comprises 14 residues. Trimming left V 3 bases short and J 1 base short, with 10 bases between.

The gene calls are TRBV11-3 and TRBJ2-3; TRBD2 matches at 7 bases. This CDR3 comprises 15 residues. V gave up 1 base and J gave up 3 bases; unmatched junction bases: 4. CDR1 SGHNT and CDR2 YENEEA come from the germline V gene. As DNA, the CDR3 is TGTGCCAGCAGCTTAGGGGGAGCGGGGACAGATACGCAGTATTTT. It yields the protein CASSLGGAGTDTQYF.

This clone was detected a few times. The gene calls are TRBV5-1 and TRBJ2-7; D perhaps matches TRBD1 (5 bases). CDR1 SGHRS and CDR2 YFSETQ come from the germline V gene. The CDR3 is 16 residues long. Deletions cut 3 bases from V and 0 bases from J, with 16 bases between. In DNA form, the CDR3 reads TGCGCCAGCAGCTGGGGCCAGACAGCAAGCTCCTACGAGCAGTACTTC. Translation: CASSWGQTASSYEQYF. Full variable domain (rest looked up from reference TRBV5-1 and TRBJ2-7): KAGVTQTPRYLIKTRGQQVTLSCSPISGHRSVSWYQQTPGQGLQFLFEYFSETQRNKGNFPGRFSGRQFSNSRSEMNVSTLELGDSALYLCASSWGQTASSYEQYFGPGTRLTVT.

This clone was picked up a small number of times. V is TRBV5-4 and J is TRBJ1-2; no definite D call. Trimming left V 2 bases short and J 3 bases short, with 17 bases between. CDR3 length: 16 amino acids. CDR1 and CDR2 from the germline V gene are SGHNT and YYREEE (reference sequence). In DNA, the CDR3 is TGTGCCAGCAGCTTCGGACCGGAGGGCTTAGACTATGGCTACACCTTC. This sequence encodes CASSFGPEGLDYGYTF.

The chain recombines TRBV6-5 with TRBJ2-7; a possible D gene is TRBD2 (6 bases). V was clipped by 2 bases and J by 3 bases, with 14 bases between them. The CDR3 runs 15 residues. Germline V lookup: CDR1 MNHEY, CDR2 SVGAGI. Written as DNA, the CDR3 is TGTGCCAGCAGTTACGAGGGACTTAACCTCTACGAGCAGTACTTC. Its protein is CASSYEGLNLYEQYF.

This chain connects TRBV19 to TRBJ2-2; 9 nucleotides match TRBD1. V shed 2 bases and J 5 bases; nucleotides not matched to a gene: 3. CDR1 and CDR2 (germline): LNHDA, SQIVND (reference sequence). The CDR3 is 15 residues long. The CDR3 DNA sequence: TGTGCCAGTAGTATAACAGGGGGCTGGACCGGGGAGCTGTTTTTT. It yields the protein CASSITGGWTGELFF.

The V and J genes are TRBV28 and TRBJ1-5; possibly TRBD1 for D (5 bases). This CDR3 is 15 amino acids long. The germline gives CDR1 MDHEN, CDR2 SYDVKM. V shed 6 bases and J shed 2 bases, with 14 bases lying between them. The CDR3 bases are TGTGCCAGCAGCCTGGGGGGGGGTGGCAATCAGCCCCAGCATTTT. Its protein is CASSLGGGGNQPQHF.